This T cell receptor beta chain derives from a study of graft-versus-host responses after intestinal transplantation. Study overall: Tacrolimus and steroids were given for 3 to 4 years to all recipients after anti-thymocyte globulin induction.

A note on this clone: Its antigen is currently unknown.

Study observations and caveats: GvH clones turned up in recipient marrow; some had shown up first in ileum or blood.

Generated by immunoSEQ multiplex PCR, the TCRdb table keeps only in-frame clones and is missing some. In the table there are around 40,000 clones, 83% of which are singletons. This CDR3 has 18 amino acids. CDR1 and CDR2 from the germline V gene are SGHRS and YFSETQ. Losses at the gene ends were 1 base for V and 4 bases for J; bases not matched to a gene: 14. This chain links TRBV5-1 with TRBJ2-3, with 8 nucleotides matching TRBD2. The specimen was PBMCs, collected more than 950 days after transplant. This clonotype was obtained from a human patient who received an intestinal transplant, so some T cells may come from the graft donor. As DNA, the CDR3 is TGCGCCAGCAGCTTGAATTTTAACGGGGGGGCGACGGCAGATACGCAGTATTTT. Protein: CASSLNFNGGATADTQYF.